The clone carrying this T cell receptor beta chain has only a few counts. What it binds is unknown. This specimen comes from a study of quantifying T cell responses using KT2 cells. Turning to the study itself: RNA was reverse transcribed with TCR alpha and beta constant-region primers. The second PCR was a qPCR stopped at a predetermined fluorescence threshold.

Germline V lookup: CDR1 LGHNA, CDR2 YNFKEQ. The length of the CDR3 is 15 residues. Trimming removed 3 bases from V and 4 bases from J, with 16 bases in between. A single-stranded UMI oligo with SP2 sequence was ligated to cDNA 3' ends. First-round PCR used four to five cycles and beta primers RC1.1 and RC1.2 covering TRBC1 and TRBC2. TCR alpha and beta chains were handled separately starting at the second PCR. TCRdb re-derived calls from the UMI-ligation and nested PCR reads in MiXCR, one entry per CDR3 protein. The data hold 25,000 to 35,000 distinct CDR3 sequences, with about 9.3% observed a single time. Points from the study as a whole: KT2 sequence counts showed saturation when very many KT2 cells were spiked in.

KT2, a clone with a known TCR, was spiked into unfractionated PBMC. The sequenced material came from PBMCs spiked with cells of the T cell clone KT2. This TCR was recovered from a human donor. This chain connects TRBV4-2 to TRBJ2-7; a possible D gene is TRBD2 (5 bases). The CDR3: CASSQTRDGEYEQYF. As DNA, the CDR3 is TGTGCCAGCAGCCAGACCCGAGACGGGGAATACGAGCAGTACTTC.